The 2 T cell receptor beta chains below were found in one sample sequenced in a study of blood T cell repertoires in COVID-19. Repertoires were generated with immunoSEQ multiplex PCR, while TCRdb's copy carries only in-frame clones and drops some. The sample comprises tens of thousands of clones, 85% to 90% of which are singletons, and approximately 8.3% rests with the top ten. Sequencing input: peripheral blood. Receptors were obtained from a human donor with active COVID-19. The donor label of this sample is uncertain.

CDR3 DNA: TGTGCCAGCAGCCAAGATCTTCTAGAGAACACCGGGGAGCTGTTTTTT. It specifies CASSQDLLENTGELFF. V usage is TRBV3-1 (or the pseudogene TRBV3-2) and J usage is TRBJ2-2; D unresolved. The CDR3 contains 16 residues. V was trimmed by 0 bases and J by 1 base, leaving 9 bases between them. Germline V gene sequence: CDR1 LGHDT, CDR2 YNNKEL (reference sequence).

This clone was detected only a few times. The chain combines TRBV7-9 with TRBJ2-7, with 9 bases identical to TRBD1. The V gene end was trimmed by 3 bases and the J gene end by 0 bases; junction bases not matched to a gene: 9. Germline V gene data show CDR1 as SEHNR and CDR2 as FQNEAQ (reference sequence). The CDR3 is 17 residues long. This CDR3 reads CASSLDGQGQSSYEQYF. CDR3 sequence (DNA): TGTGCCAGCAGCTTGGACGGACAGGGGCAGAGCTCCTACGAGCAGTACTTC.